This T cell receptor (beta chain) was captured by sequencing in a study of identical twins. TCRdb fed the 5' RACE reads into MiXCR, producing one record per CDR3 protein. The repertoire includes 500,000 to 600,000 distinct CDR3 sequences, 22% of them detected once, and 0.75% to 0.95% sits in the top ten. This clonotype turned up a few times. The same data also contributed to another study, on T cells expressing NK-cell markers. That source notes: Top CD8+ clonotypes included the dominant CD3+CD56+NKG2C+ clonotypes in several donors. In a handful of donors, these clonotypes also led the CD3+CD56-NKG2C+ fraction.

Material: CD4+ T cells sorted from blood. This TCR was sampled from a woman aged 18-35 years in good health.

The CDR3 region is CASSFREGPYNEQFF. The CDR3 bases are TGTGCCAGCAGTTTTAGAGAGGGCCCCTACAATGAGCAGTTCTTC. This chain uses TRBV12-3 or TRBV12-4 with TRBJ2-1; weak D call: TRBD2 (5 bases). The V end was cut by 3 bases, the J end by 2 bases, with 11 bases between. The CDR3 is made up of 15 amino acids.